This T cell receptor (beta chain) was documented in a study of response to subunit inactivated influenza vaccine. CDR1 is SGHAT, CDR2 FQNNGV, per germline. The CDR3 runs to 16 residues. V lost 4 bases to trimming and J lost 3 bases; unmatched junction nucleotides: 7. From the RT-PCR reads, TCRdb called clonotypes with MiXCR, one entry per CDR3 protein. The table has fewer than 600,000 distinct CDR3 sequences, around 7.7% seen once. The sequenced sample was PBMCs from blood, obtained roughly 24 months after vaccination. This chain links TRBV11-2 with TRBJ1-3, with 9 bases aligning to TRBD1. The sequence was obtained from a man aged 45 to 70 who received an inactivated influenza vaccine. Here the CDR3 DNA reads TGTGCCAGCAGCTCGTTACAGGGGGCTTTTGGAAACACCATATATTTT. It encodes CASSSLQGAFGNTIYF.